The rows below give T cell receptor beta chains drawn from one sample of a study of CD8 T cells in ankylosing spondylitis. TCRdb fed the 5' RACE reads into MiXCR, producing one record per CDR3 protein. In the table there are around 180,000 distinct CDR3 sequences, about an eighth of which are singletons. The sample was blood, either unsorted or a sorted T cell fraction (not recorded which). Receptor source: a female donor with ankylosing spondylitis or in good health (not recorded which). CDR3s include the opening cysteine and the closing phenylalanine or tryptophan. A D gene is named only where the DNA matches it firmly. Size is stated for part of the rows, as once, few or many counts, or as a class when the clone is expanded.

-	TRBV11-3	TRBJ1-2	few	CASGFKRDGYTF	TGTGCCAGCGGTTTCAAGCGGGATGGCTACACCTTC
TRBD2	TRBV29-1	TRBJ2-1	many	CSVDTSGFNEQFF	TGCAGCGTTGATACTAGCGGGTTCAATGAGCAGTTCTTC
-	TRBV4-3	TRBJ1-2	few	CASSHREGSYTF	TGCGCCAGCAGCCACCGGGAGGGCAGCTACACCTTC
-	TRBV7-2	TRBJ2-7	-	CASSLRWSAYEQYF	TGTGCCAGCAGCTTACGGTGGTCGGCTTACGAGCAGTACTTC
-	TRBV2	TRBJ1-5	many	CASTDRRYNQPQHF	TGTGCCAGCACCGACAGGCGGTACAATCAGCCCCAGCATTTT
-	TRBV5-4	TRBJ2-1	few	CASSPFYPQVDEQFF	TGTGCCAGCAGCCCCTTCTATCCTCAGGTGGATGAGCAGTTCTTC
-	TRBV10-3	TRBJ1-1	many	CATLVVGPGNTEAFF	TGTGCCACACTGGTCGTGGGGCCAGGGAACACTGAAGCTTTCTTT
-	TRBV20-1	TRBJ1-4	many	CSVWRFNEKLFF	TGCAGTGTTTGGCGGTTTAATGAAAAACTGTTTTTT
-	TRBV25-1	TRBJ1-4	many	CASNQGRVNEKLFF	TGTGCCAGCAATCAAGGGAGGGTAAATGAAAAACTGTTTTTT
TRBD1	TRBV29-1	TRBJ1-1	many	CSGDRGMGTEAFF	TGCAGCGGAGACAGGGGTATGGGCACTGAAGCTTTCTTT
TRBD2	TRBV5-1	TRBJ2-3	many	CASSPGLAGDTQYF	TGCGCCAGCAGCCCGGGACTAGCGGGAGATACGCAGTATTTT
TRBD1	TRBV7-9	TRBJ2-1	-	CASSLGWTGVYNEQFF	TGTGCCAGCAGCCTGGGATGGACAGGGGTCTACAATGAGCAGTTCTTC
-	TRBV5-1	TRBJ2-7	once	CASSFYTGDLYEQYF	TGCGCCAGCAGCTTCTATACGGGGGACCTCTACGAGCAGTACTTC
-	TRBV21-1	TRBJ2-1	-	CASSKAPKRDNEQFF	TGTGCCAGCAGCAAAGCGCCAAAGCGGGACAATGAGCAGTTCTTC
-	TRBV30	TRBJ1-1	few	CAWSGTNTEAFF	TGTGCCTGGTCAGGGACCAACACTGAAGCTTTCTTT
-	TRBV11-2	TRBJ2-2	few	CASNRKVGGITGELFF	TGTGCCAGCAACCGAAAGGTGGGAGGCATCACCGGGGAGCTGTTTTTT